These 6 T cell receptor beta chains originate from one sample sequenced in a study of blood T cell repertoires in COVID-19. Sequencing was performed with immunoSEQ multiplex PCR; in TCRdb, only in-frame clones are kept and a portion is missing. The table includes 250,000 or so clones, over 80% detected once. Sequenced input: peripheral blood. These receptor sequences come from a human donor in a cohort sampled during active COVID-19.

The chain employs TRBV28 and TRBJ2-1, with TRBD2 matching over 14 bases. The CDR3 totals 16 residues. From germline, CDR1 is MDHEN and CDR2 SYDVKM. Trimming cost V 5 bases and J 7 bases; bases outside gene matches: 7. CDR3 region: CASSIQGTSGGNEQFF. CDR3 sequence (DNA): TGTGCCAGCAGTATACAGGGGACTAGCGGGGGTAATGAGCAGTTCTTC.

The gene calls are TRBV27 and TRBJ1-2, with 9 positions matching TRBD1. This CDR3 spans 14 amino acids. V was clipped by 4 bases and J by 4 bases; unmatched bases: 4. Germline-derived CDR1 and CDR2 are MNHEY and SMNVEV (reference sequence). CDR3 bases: TGTGCCAGCAGTTCACAGGGGGCGGGCTATGGCTACACCTTC. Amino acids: CASSSQGAGYGYTF.

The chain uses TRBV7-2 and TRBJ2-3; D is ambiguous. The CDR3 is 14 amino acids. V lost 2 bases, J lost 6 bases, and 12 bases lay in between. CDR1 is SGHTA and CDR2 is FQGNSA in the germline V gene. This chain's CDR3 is CASSLNSPSDTQYF. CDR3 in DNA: TGTGCCAGCAGCTTAAATTCTCCTTCCGATACGCAGTATTTT.

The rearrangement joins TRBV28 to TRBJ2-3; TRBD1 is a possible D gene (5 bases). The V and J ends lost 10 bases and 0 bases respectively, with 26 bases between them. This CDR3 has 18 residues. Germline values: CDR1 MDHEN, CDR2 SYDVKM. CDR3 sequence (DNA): TGTGCCACCACCGACAGACCCCCATCGGTACTTAGCACAGATACGCAGTATTTT. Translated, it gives CATTDRPPSVLSTDTQYF.

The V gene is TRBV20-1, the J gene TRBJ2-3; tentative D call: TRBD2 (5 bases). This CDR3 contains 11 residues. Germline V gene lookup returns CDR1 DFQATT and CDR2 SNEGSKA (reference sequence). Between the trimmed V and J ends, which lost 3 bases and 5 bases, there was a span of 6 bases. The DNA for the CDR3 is TGCAGTGCTAGGGGGAGAGATACGCAGTATTTT. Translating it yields CSARGRDTQYF.

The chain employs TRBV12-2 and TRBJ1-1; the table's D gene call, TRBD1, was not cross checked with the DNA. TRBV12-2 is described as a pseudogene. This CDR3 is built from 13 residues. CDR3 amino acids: CASRRKTGGEAFF. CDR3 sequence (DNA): TGTGCAAGTCGCCGGAAAACAGGGGGTGAAGCTTTCTTT.